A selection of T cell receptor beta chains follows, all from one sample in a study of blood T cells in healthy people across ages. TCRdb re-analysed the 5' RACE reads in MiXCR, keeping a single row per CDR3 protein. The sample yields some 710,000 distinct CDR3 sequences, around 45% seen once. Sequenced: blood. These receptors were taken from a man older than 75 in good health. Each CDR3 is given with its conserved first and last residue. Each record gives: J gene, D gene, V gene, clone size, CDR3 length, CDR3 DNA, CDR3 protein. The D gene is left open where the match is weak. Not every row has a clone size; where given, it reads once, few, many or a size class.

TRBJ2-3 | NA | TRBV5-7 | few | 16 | TGTGCCAGCAGCTTCGGCAGGGGAGAGAGCACAGATACGCAGTATTTT | CASSFGRGESTDTQYF
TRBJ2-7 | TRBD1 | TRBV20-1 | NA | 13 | TGCAGTGCTAGAAAAGACAGGGCTGACGAGCAGTACTTC | CSARKDRADEQYF
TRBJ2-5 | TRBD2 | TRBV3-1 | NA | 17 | TGTGCCAGCAGCCGCCTTACCGGACTAGCGGGGAAAGAGACCCAGTACTTC | CASSRLTGLAGKETQYF
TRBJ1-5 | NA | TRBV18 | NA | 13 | TGTGCCAGCTCAGGGGGCAAAAGTCAGCCCCAGCATTTT | CASSGGKSQPQHF
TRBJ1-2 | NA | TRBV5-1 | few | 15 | TGCGCCAGCAGCTTGGGGGGCATGACCACCTATGGCTACACCTTC | CASSLGGMTTYGYTF
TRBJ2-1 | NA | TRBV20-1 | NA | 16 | TGCAGTGCCAGCCTTCAGGGAATAAGCTCCTACAATGAGCAGTTCTTC | CSASLQGISSYNEQFF
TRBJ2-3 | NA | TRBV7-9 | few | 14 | TGTGCCAGCCTCGAGCTGGTTAGCACAGATACGCAGTATTTT | CASLELVSTDTQYF
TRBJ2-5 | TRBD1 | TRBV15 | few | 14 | TGTGCCACCAAAAAAGACAGGGCCCAAGAGACCCAGTACTTC | CATKKDRAQETQYF
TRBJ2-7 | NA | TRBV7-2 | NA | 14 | TGTGCCAGCAGCGACGGGACGGTGGCCTACGAGCAGTACTTC | CASSDGTVAYEQYF
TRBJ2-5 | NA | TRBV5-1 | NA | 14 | TGCGTCAGCAGCCTCGGACGCCTGGGAGAGACCCAGTACTTC | CVSSLGRLGETQYF
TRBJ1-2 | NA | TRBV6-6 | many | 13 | TGTGCCAGCAGTAACGACAGGTTTAACGGCTACACCTTC | CASSNDRFNGYTF
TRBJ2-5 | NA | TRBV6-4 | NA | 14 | TGTGCCAGCAGTGACGCAGAGGGGCACGAGACCCAGTACTTC | CASSDAEGHETQYF
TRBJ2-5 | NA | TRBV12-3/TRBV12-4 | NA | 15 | TGTGCCAGCAGCGCTCGGGTGGGTTTACAAGAGACCCAGTACTTC | CASSARVGLQETQYF
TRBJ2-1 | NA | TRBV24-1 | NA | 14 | TGTGCCACCAGTGATTTCCACATGGATAATGAGCAGTTCTTC | CATSDFHMDNEQFF
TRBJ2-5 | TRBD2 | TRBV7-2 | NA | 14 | TGTGCCAGCAGCCTTAGCGGGAGGAGGGAGACCCAGTACTTC | CASSLSGRRETQYF
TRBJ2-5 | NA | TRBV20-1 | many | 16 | TGCAGTGCTAGAGATATTGGCGGGACGATCCGGGAAACCCAGTACTTC | CSARDIGGTIRETQYF
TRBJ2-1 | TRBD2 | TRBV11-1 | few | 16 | TGTGCCAGCAGCTTAGCCCGACTAGCGGGTAACCAGGAGCAGTTCTTC | CASSLARLAGNQEQFF
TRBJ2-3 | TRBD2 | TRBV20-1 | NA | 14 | TGCAGTGCTAGAGACCCCATAGCGGGAGATACGCAGTATTTT | CSARDPIAGDTQYF
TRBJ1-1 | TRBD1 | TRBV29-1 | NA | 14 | TGCTGCGTGGATACAGGGGGCCGCGGCACTGAAGCTTTCTTT | CCVDTGGRGTEAFF
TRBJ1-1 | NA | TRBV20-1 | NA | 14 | TGCAGTACTAGAGGGAGATATTCCGGGGCTGAAGCTTTCTTT | CSTRGRYSGAEAFF
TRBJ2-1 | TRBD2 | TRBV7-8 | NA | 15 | TGTGCCAGCAGCGCTGGTGCGGGAGGATTATACGAGCAGTTCTTC | CASSAGAGGLYEQFF
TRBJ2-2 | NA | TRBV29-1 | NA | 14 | TGCAGCGTTGGGGCAGGGCCGGGCACCGGGGAGCTGTTTTTT | CSVGAGPGTGELFF
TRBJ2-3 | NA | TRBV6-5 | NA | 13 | TGTGCTAGCAGCCGAGAGGATTGGGATACGCAGTATTTT | CASSREDWDTQYF
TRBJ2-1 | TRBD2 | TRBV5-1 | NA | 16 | TGCGCCAGCAGCCCGTCGACTAGCGGGGTGTACAATGAGCAGTTCTTC | CASSPSTSGVYNEQFF
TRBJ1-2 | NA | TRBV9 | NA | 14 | TGTGCCAGCAGCGCCACAAGCTACGGATATGGCTACACCTTC | CASSATSYGYGYTF
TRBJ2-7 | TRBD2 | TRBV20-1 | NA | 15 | TGCAGTGCTCCCTCTTGGGGGACTAGTTCCGACGAGCAGTACTTC | CSAPSWGTSSDEQYF
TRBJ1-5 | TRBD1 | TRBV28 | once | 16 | TGTGCCAGCAGTTTATCCGGGACAGGGAAACAACAGCCCCAGCATTTT | CASSLSGTGKQQPQHF
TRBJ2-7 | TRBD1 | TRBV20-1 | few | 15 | TGCAGTGCTAGCACCCCGGGACAGGCTGCCTACGAGCAGTACTTC | CSASTPGQAAYEQYF
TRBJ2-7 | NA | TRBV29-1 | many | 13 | TGCAGCGTTACGGTTAGTCGGAGCTACGAGCAGTACTTC | CSVTVSRSYEQYF
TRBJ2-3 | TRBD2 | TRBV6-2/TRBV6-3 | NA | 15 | TGTGCCAGCAGTGCCTCCGGGACTAGATTCGATACGCAGTATTTT | CASSASGTRFDTQYF
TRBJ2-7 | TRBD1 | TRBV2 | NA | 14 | TGTGCCAGCACCGCGGACAGGGGGCCCGATGAGCAGTACTTC | CASTADRGPDEQYF
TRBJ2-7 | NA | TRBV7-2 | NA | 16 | TGTGCCAGCAGCCCCGAACCCAGGCGGGTTAACTACGAGCAGTACTTC | CASSPEPRRVNYEQYF
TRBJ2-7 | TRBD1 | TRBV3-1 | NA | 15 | TGTGCCAGCAGCCAATCTTGGACAGGGGGCTACGAGCAGTACTTC | CASSQSWTGGYEQYF